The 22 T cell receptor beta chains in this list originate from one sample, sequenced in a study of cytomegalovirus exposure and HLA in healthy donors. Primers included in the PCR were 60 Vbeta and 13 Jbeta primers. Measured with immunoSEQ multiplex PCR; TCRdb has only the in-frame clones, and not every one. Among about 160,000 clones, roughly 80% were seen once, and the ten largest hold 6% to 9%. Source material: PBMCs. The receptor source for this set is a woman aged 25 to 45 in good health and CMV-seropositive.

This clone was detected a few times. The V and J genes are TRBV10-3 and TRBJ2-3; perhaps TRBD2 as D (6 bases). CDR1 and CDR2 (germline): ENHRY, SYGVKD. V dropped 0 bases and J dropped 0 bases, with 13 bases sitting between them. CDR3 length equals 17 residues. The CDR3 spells CAISESWRGSSTDTQYF. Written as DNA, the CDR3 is TGTGCCATCAGTGAGTCCTGGCGGGGCTCTAGCACAGATACGCAGTATTTT.

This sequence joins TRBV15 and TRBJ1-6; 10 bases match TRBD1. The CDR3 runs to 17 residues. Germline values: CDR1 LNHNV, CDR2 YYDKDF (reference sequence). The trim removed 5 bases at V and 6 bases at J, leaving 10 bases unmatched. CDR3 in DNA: TGTGCCACCAGCCCCGCGGGACAGGGGACTCTTAATTCACCCCTCCACTTT. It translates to CATSPAGQGTLNSPLHF.

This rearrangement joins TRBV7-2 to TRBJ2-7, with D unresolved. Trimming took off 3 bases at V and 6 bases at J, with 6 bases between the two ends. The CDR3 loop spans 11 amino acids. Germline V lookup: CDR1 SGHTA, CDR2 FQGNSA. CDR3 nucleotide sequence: TGTGCCAGCAGCTTCACCGGCGAGCAGTACTTC. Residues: CASSFTGEQYF. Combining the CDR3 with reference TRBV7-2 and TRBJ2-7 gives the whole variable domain GAGVSQSPSNKVTEKGKDVELRCDPISGHTALYWYRQSLGQGLEFLIYFQGNSAPDKSGLPSDRFSAERTGGSVSTLTIQRTQQEDSAVYLCASSFTGEQYFGPGTRLTVT.

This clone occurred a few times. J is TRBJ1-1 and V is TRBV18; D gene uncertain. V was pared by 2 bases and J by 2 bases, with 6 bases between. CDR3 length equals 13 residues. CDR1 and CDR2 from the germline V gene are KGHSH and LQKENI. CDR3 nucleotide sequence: TGTGCCAGCTCACCAGTGACAAACACTGAAGCTTTCTTT. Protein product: CASSPVTNTEAFF.

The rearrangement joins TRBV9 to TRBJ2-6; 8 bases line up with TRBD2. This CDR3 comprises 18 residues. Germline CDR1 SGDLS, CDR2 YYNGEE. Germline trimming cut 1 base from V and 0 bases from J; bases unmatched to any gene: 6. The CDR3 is CASSVSRGANSGANVLTF. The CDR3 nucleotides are TGTGCCAGCAGCGTATCGCGGGGGGCAAACTCTGGGGCCAACGTCCTGACTTTC.

The DNA of the CDR3 is TGCGCCAGCAGCCAATGGGGGGGGGTTTCACCCCTCCACTTT. Its translation is CASSQWGGVSPLHF. V gene TRBV4-1 combines with J gene TRBJ1-6, with a weak D call TRBD1 (5 bases). The germline V gene has CDR1 MGHRA and CDR2 YSYEKL. The CDR3 runs 14 residues. The V end lost 2 bases, the J end lost 9 bases, and 11 bases lay between the germline ends.

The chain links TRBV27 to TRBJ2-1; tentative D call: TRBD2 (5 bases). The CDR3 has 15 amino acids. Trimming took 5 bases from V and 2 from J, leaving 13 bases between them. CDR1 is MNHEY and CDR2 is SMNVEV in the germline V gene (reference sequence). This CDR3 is CASSPWGATYNEQFF. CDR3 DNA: TGTGCCAGCAGTCCCTGGGGAGCAACCTACAATGAGCAGTTCTTC.

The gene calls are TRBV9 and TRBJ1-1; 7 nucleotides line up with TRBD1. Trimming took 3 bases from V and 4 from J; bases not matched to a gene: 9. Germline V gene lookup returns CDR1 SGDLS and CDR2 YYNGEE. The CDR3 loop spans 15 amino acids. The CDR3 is CASSEGAAGGTEAFF. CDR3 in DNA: TGTGCCAGCAGCGAGGGGGCGGCTGGGGGCACTGAAGCTTTCTTT.

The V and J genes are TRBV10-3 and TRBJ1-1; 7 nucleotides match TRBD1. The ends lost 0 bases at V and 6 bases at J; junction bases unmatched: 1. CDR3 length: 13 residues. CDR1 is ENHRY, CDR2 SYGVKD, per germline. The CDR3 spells CAISESGQSEAFF. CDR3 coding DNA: TGTGCCATCAGTGAGTCGGGACAGTCTGAAGCTTTCTTT.

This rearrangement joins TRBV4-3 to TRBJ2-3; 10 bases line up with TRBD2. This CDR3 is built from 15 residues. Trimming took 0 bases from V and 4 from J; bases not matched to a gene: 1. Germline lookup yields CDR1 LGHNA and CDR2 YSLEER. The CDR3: CASSQESGGADTQYF. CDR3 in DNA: TGCGCCAGCAGCCAAGAAAGCGGGGGGGCAGATACGCAGTATTTT.

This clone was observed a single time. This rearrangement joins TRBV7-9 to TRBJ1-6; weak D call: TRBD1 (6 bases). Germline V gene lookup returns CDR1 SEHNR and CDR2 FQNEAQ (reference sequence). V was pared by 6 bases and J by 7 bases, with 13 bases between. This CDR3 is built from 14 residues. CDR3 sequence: CASSPGTWNSPLHF. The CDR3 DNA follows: TGTGCCAGCAGTCCCGGGACATGGAATTCACCCCTCCACTTT.

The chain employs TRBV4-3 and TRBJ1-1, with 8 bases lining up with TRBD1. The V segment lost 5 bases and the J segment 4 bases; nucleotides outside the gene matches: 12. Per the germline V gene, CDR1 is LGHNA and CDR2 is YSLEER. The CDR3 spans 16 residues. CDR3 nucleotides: TGCGCCAGCAGCGACACGGACGGACAGGGTGGCACTGAAGCTTTCTTT. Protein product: CASSDTDGQGGTEAFF.

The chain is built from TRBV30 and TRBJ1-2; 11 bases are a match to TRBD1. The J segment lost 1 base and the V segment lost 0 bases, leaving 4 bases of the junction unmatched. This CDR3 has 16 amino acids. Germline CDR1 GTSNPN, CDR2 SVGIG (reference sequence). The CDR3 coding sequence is TGTGCCTGGAGTGTCTCCGGGACAGGGGGTAACTATGGCTACACCTTC. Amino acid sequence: CAWSVSGTGGNYGYTF.

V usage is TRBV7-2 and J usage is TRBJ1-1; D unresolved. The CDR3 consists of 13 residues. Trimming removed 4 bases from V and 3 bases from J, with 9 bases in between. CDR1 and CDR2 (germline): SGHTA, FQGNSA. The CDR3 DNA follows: TGTGCCAGCAGCTCCCACATCTACACTGAAGCTTTCTTT. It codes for CASSSHIYTEAFF.

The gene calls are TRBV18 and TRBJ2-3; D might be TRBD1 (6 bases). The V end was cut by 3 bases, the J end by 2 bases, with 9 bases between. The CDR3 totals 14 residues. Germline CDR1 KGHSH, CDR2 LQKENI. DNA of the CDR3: TGTGCCAGCTCACCGCGACAGGTCACAGATACGCAGTATTTT. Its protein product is CASSPRQVTDTQYF.

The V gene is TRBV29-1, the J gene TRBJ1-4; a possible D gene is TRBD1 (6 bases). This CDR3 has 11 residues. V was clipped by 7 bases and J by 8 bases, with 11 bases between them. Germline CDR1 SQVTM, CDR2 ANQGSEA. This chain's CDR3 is CSGTGNEKLFF. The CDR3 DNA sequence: TGCAGCGGCACAGGGAACGAAAAACTGTTTTTT.

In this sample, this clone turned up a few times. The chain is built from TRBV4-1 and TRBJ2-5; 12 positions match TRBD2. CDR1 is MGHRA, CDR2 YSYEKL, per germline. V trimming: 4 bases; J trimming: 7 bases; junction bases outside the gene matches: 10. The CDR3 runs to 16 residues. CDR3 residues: CASSLTSGGLSGTQYF. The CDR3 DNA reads TGCGCCAGCAGCCTGACTAGCGGGGGCCTTTCGGGGACCCAGTACTTC.

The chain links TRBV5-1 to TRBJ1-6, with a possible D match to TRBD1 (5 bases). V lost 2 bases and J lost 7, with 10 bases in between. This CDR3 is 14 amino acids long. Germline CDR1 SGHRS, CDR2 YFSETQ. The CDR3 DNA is TGCGCCAGCAGCTTAAAAGACAGAAATTCACCCCTCCACTTT. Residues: CASSLKDRNSPLHF.

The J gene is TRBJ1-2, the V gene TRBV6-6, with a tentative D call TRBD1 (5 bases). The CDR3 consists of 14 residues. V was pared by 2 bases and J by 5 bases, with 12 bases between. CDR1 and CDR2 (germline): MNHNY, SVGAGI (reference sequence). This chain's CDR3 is CASSYQGDLYGYTF. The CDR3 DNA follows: TGTGCCAGCAGTTACCAAGGGGACTTATATGGCTACACCTTC.

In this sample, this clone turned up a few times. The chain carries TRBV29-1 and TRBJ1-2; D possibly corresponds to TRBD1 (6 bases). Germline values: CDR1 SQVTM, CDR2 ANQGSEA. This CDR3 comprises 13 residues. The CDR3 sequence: CTSTPAGDYGYTF. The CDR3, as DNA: TGCACCTCAACCCCCGCAGGGGACTATGGCTACACCTTC. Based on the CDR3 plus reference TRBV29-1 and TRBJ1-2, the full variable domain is SAVISQKPSRDICQRGTSLTIQCQVDSQVTMMFWYRQQPGQSLTLIATANQGSEATYESGFVIDKFPISRPNLTFSTLTVSNMSPEDSSIYLCTSTPAGDYGYTFGSGTRLTVV.

The DNA of the CDR3 is TGTGCCACCAGCAGAGATACGATCCGAGGTTTCGTATATCGTGGGGAGCTGTTTTTT. Protein: CATSRDTIRGFVYRGELFF. The J gene is TRBJ2-2, the V gene TRBV15; no definite D call. CDR1 is LNHNV and CDR2 is YYDKDF in the germline V gene (reference sequence). The CDR3 totals 19 residues. V was clipped by 0 bases and J by 8 bases, with 25 bases between them.

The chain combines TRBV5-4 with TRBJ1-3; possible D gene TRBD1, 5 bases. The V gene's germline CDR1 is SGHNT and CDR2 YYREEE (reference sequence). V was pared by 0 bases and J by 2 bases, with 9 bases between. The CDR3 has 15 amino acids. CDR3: CASSLAGRAGNTIYF. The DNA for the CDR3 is TGTGCCAGCAGCTTGGCGGGCAGGGCTGGAAACACCATATATTTT.